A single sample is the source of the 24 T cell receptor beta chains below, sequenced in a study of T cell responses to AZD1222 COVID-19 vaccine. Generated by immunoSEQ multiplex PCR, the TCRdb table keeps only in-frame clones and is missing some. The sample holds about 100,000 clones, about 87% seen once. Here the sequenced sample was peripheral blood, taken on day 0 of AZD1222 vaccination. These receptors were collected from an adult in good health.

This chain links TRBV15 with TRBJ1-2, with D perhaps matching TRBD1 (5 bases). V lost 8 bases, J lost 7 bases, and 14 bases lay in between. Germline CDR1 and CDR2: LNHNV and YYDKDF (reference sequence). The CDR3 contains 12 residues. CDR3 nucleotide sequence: TGTGCCACCGAGGGGTATGCTGCTGGCTACACCTTC. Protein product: CATEGYAAGYTF.

The CDR3 reads CASSQREASPLHF. The CDR3 DNA reads as TGTGCCAGTAGTCAGAGGGAGGCTTCACCCCTCCACTTT. The V call is TRBV19, the J call TRBJ1-6; D gene unclear. The CDR3 loop spans 13 amino acids. The germline V and J ends were trimmed by 5 bases and 9 bases, with 11 bases remaining between them. Looked up from germline, CDR1 is LNHDA and CDR2 is SQIVND (reference sequence).

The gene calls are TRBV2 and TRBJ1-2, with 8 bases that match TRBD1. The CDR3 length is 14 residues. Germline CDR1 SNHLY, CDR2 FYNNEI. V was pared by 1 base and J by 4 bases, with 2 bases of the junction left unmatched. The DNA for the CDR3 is TGTGCCAGCAGTGAAGACAGGGGGATCTATGGCTACACCTTC. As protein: CASSEDRGIYGYTF.

The CDR3 loop is CASSPYLGTEAFF. The DNA for the CDR3 is TGTGCCAGCAGCCCTTATTTGGGCACTGAAGCTTTCTTT. This sequence joins TRBV3-1 (or the pseudogene TRBV3-2) and TRBJ1-1; D not certain. CDR1 and CDR2 from the germline V gene are LGHDT and YNNKEL (reference sequence). The CDR3 length is 13 residues. V was cut by 4 bases and J by 4 bases, with 10 bases left in between.

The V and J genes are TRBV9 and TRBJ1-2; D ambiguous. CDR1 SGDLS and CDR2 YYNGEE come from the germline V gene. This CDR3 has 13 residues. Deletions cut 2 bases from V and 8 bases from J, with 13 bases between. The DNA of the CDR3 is TGTGCCAGCAGCGTCGAAAGTTCGGCGGGCTACACCTTC. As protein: CASSVESSAGYTF.

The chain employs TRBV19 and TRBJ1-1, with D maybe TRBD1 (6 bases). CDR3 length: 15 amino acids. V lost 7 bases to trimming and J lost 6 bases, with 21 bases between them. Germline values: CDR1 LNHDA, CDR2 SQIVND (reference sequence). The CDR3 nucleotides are TGTGCCAGTATTTTGCTGCGGGGGGGCGCGGCTGAAGCTTTCTTT. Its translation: CASILLRGGAAEAFF.

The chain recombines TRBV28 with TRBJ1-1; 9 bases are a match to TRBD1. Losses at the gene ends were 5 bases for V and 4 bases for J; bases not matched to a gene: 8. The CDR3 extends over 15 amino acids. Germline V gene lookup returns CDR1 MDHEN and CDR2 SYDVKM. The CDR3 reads CASSRTGGSGTEAFF. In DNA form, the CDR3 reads TGTGCCAGCAGTCGCACAGGGGGCAGTGGCACTGAAGCTTTCTTT.

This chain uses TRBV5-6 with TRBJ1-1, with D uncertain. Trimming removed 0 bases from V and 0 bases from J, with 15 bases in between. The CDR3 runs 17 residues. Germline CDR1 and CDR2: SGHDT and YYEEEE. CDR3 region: CASSLVFLQAMNTEAFF. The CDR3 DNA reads TGTGCCAGCAGCTTGGTATTTCTGCAGGCGATGAACACTGAAGCTTTCTTT.

The CDR3 nucleotides are TGTGCCAGCAGCTCCGGACTAGCGGCCCAAGAGACCCAGTACTTC. This codes for CASSSGLAAQETQYF. The chain carries TRBV7-8 and TRBJ2-5, with 10 bases aligning to TRBD2. From germline, CDR1 is SGHVS and CDR2 FQNEAQ. This CDR3 comprises 15 residues. V shed 4 bases and J 1 base; nucleotides not matched to a gene: 3.

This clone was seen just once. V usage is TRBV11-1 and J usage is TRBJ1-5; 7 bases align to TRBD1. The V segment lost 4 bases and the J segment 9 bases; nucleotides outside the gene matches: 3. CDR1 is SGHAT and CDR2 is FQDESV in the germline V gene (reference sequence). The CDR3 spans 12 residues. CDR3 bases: TGTGCCAGCAGCTACAGGGGTGGGCCCCAGCATTTT. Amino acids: CASSYRGGPQHF.

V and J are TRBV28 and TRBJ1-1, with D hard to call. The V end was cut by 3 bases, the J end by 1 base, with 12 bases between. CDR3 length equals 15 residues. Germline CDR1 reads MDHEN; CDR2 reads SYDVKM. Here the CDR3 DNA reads TGTGCCAGCAGTTTGGGAGATGACTCGAACACTGAAGCTTTCTTT. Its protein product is CASSLGDDSNTEAFF.

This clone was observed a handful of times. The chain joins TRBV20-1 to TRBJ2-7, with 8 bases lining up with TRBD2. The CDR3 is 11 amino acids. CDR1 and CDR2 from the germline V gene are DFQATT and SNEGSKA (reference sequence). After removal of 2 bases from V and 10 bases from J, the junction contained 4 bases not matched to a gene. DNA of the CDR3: TGCAGTGCTAGAAGCGGGAGTCTCCAGTACTTC. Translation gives CSARSGSLQYF.

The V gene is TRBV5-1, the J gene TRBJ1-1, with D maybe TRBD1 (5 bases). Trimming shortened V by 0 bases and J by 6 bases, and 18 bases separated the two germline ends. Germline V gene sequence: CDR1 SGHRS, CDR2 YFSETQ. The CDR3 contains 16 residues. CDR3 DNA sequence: TGCGCCAGCAGCTTGGAGGGGTCTCAACAACACTCTGAAGCTTTCTTT. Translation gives CASSLEGSQQHSEAFF.

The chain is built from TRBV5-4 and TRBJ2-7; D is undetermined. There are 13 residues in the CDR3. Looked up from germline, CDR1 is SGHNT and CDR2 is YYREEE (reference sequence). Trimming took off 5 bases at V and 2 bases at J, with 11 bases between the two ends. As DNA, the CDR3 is TGTGCCAGCAGGGACGGGCGAGCCTACGAGCAGTACTTC. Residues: CASRDGRAYEQYF.

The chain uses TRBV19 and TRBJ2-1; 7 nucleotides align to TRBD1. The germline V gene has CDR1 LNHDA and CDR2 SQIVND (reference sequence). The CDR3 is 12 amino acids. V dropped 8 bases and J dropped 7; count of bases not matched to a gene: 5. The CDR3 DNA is TGTGCCAGTCGACAGGGAGCAAATGAGCAGTTCTTC. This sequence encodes CASRQGANEQFF.

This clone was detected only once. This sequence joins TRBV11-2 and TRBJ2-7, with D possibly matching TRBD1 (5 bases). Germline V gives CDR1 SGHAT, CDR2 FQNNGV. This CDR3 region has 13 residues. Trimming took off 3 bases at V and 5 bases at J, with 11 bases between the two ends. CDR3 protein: CASSFQGRDEQYF. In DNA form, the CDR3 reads TGTGCCAGCAGCTTCCAGGGTCGGGACGAGCAGTACTTC.

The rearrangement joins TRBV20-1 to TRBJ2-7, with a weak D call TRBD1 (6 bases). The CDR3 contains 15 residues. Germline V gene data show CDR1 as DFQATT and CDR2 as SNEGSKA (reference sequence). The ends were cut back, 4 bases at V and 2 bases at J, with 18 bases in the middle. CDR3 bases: TGCAGTGCTACTGACTTGCAGGGGCCAACCTACGAGCAGTACTTC. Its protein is CSATDLQGPTYEQYF.

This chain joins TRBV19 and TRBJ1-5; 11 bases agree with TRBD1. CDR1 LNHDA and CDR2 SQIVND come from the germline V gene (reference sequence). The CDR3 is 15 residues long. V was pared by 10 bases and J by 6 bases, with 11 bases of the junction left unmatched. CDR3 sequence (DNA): TGTGCCACTGATCGGACAGGGGGCGCGGTTCAGCCCCAGCATTTT. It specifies CATDRTGGAVQPQHF.

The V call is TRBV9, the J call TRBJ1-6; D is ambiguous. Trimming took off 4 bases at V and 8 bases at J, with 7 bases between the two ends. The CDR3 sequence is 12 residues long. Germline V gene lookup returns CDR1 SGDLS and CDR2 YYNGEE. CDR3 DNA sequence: TGTGCCAGCAGCCTCGTAGATTCACCCCTCCACTTT. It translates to CASSLVDSPLHF. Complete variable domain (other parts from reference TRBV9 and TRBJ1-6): DSGVTQTPKHLITATGQRVTLRCSPRSGDLSVYWYQQSLDQGLQFLIQYYNGEERAKGNILERFSAQQFPDLHSELNLSSLELGDSALYFCASSLVDSPLHFGNGTRLTVT.

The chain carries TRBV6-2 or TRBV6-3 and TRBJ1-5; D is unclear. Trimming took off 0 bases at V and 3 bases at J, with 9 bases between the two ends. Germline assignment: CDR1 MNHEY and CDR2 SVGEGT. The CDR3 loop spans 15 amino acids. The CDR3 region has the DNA TGTGCCAGCAGTTACTCTGGGAGCCCCAATCAGCCCCAGCATTTT. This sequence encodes CASSYSGSPNQPQHF.

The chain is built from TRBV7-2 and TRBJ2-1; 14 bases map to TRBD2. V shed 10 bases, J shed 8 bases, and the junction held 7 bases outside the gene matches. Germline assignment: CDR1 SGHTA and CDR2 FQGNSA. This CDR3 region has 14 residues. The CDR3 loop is CATKRLAGGHEQFF. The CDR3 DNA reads TGTGCCACCAAAAGACTAGCGGGAGGGCATGAGCAGTTCTTC.

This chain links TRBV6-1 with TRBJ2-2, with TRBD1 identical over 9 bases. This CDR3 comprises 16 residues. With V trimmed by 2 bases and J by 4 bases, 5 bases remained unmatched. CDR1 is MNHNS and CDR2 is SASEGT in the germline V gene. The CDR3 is CASSEFGTGITGELFF. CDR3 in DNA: TGTGCCAGCAGTGAATTCGGGACAGGGATCACCGGGGAGCTGTTTTTT.

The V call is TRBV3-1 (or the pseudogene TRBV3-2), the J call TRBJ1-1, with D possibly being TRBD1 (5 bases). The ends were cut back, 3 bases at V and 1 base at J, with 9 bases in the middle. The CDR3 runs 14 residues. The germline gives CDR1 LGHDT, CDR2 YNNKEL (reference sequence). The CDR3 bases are TGTGCCAGCAGCCAGCTAACAGGGAACACTGAAGCTTTCTTT. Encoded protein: CASSQLTGNTEAFF.

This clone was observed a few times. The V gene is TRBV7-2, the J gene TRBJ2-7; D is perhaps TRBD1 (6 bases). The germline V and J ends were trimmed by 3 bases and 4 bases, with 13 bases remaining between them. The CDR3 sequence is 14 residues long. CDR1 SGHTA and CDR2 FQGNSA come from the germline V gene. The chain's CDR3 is CASSLSRGRYEQYF. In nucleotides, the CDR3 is TGTGCCAGCAGCTTGAGCAGGGGAAGGTACGAGCAGTACTTC.